A selection of T cell receptor beta chains follows, all from one sample in a study of blood T cell repertoires in COVID-19. Produced via immunoSEQ multiplex PCR; TCRdb's table is partial and in-frame only. The data hold about 51,000 clones, with more than 75% observed a single time. The sequenced sample was peripheral blood. All receptors derive from a man aged 45 to 65 with active COVID-19. Both conserved end residues are part of each CDR3. The D gene is left open where the match is weak. Clone size is given for some rows only: seen once, a few or many times, or a class if the clone is expanded.

DNA,CDR3,length,J,D,V,size
TGTGCCAGCAGTAAAGGGGACAGAGATTCACCCCTCCACTTT,CASSKGDRDSPLHF,14,TRBJ1-6,TRBD1,TRBV2,once
TGTGCCAGCAGCCCGCGGGCTGCCTCCTACGAGCAGTACTTC,CASSPRAASYEQYF,14,TRBJ2-7,.,TRBV25-1,.
TGTGCTAGTGGGCCCCGACTAGCGGGGGACCCCACAGATACGCAGTATTTT,CASGPRLAGDPTDTQYF,17,TRBJ2-3,TRBD2,TRBV12-5,.
TGTGCCAGCAGAACAGGGGGAAGAGGCTACACCTTC,CASRTGGRGYTF,12,TRBJ1-2,TRBD1,TRBV27,.
TGTGCAAGTCGCTTAGATTGGGACAGGGATCAGCCCCAGCATTTT,CASRLDWDRDQPQHF,15,TRBJ1-5,.,TRBV12-2,.
TGTGCCAGCAGCCCTGGGGGTGGGCTTCCACTAGCGGGAACGGAGACCCAGTACTTC,CASSPGGGLPLAGTETQYF,19,TRBJ2-5,TRBD2,TRBV9,.
TGTGCCAGCAGCCTGGGACTAGCGGGTCTCCAAGAGACCCAGTACTTC,CASSLGLAGLQETQYF,16,TRBJ2-5,TRBD2,TRBV7-2,.
TGCGCCAGCAGTTCCGGGACAGGGGCCCCGGACTATGGCTACACCTTC,CASSSGTGAPDYGYTF,16,TRBJ1-2,TRBD1,TRBV5-1,.
TGTGCCAGCTCACCACCAGGGGCCTCCGAGCAGTACTTC,CASSPPGASEQYF,13,TRBJ2-7,.,TRBV18,few
TGTGCCAGCAGTTTACTAGCGGGCCACACAGATACGCAGTATTTT,CASSLLAGHTDTQYF,15,TRBJ2-3,TRBD2,TRBV27,once
TGTGCCACCAAGACAGGGAAAGCGTACTTC,CATKTGKAYF,10,TRBJ2-7,TRBD1,TRBV15,.
TGTGCCAGCAGTTTTTTTGGCGGGGGGCATGAAAAACTGTTTTTT,CASSFFGGGHEKLFF,15,TRBJ1-4,.,TRBV27,.
TGTGCCAGCAGTACACCGGGACATACAGATACGCAGTATTTT,CASSTPGHTDTQYF,14,TRBJ2-3,.,TRBV6-2/TRBV6-3,.
TGTGCCAGCAGCGCTAGAGGGTTGGGCACCCAGTACTTC,CASSARGLGTQYF,13,TRBJ2-5,.,TRBV5-4,.
TGTGCCAGTAGTGGATCCCGCGGCTATGGGGGCTACACCTTC,CASSGSRGYGGYTF,14,TRBJ1-2,.,TRBV19,.
TGCGCCAGCCGGACTGAGGGACAGGGGGTTTTCGAGCAGTACTTC,CASRTEGQGVFEQYF,15,TRBJ2-7,TRBD1,TRBV5-1,.
TGTGCCAGCAGCGATTTAGCCGGGGATACGCAGTATTTT,CASSDLAGDTQYF,13,TRBJ2-3,.,TRBV5-4,medium-sized
TGTGCCAGCAGCGAGCGACAGGCCCACACAGATACGCAGTATTTT,CASSERQAHTDTQYF,15,TRBJ2-3,.,TRBV5-5,.
TGTGCCAGCAGCGACCATACGACACCGGGACAGGGGTCACCTAACTATGGCTACACCTTC,CASSDHTTPGQGSPNYGYTF,20,TRBJ1-2,.,TRBV21-1,.
TGTGCCAGCAGCGTAGCAGGACTGGGGGATACGCAGTATTTT,CASSVAGLGDTQYF,14,TRBJ2-3,.,TRBV9,.
TGTGCCAGCAGCAGAGACAGGGGGATGTTGAATGAGCAGTTCTTC,CASSRDRGMLNEQFF,15,TRBJ2-1,TRBD1,TRBV7-2,.
TGTGCCAGCAGTGAAGGTGGTTACGGTTCTCGCTACACCTTC,CASSEGGYGSRYTF,14,TRBJ1-2,.,TRBV6-1,.
TGTGCCTGGAGTACGCCGGGACAGCTCTATGGCTACACCTTC,CAWSTPGQLYGYTF,14,TRBJ1-2,TRBD1,TRBV30,.
TGCGCCAGCAGCCGAGGACAGGGCAACACAGATACGCAGTATTTT,CASSRGQGNTDTQYF,15,TRBJ2-3,TRBD1,TRBV4-3,.
TGTGCCAGCTCACCACCGAGGGTCGACTACGAGCAGTACTTC,CASSPPRVDYEQYF,14,TRBJ2-7,.,TRBV18,.
TGTGCCAGCAGTTACGACAGATTGAACACTGAAGCTTTCTTT,CASSYDRLNTEAFF,14,TRBJ1-1,.,TRBV6-5,.
TGTGCCAGCAGTGAGGCAGGGGCCCCCGGTTCACCCCTCCACTTT,CASSEAGAPGSPLHF,15,TRBJ1-6,.,TRBV2,.
TGTGCCAGCAGCTTAGCTCCGTGGGGAGTGGTGTCCTACGAGCAGTACTTC,CASSLAPWGVVSYEQYF,17,TRBJ2-7,.,TRBV7-6,.
TGCGCCAGCAGCTCCGGACAGGGGTTAACTTCTGGGGCCAACGTCCTGACTTTC,CASSSGQGLTSGANVLTF,18,TRBJ2-6,TRBD1,TRBV5-1,.
TGTGCCAGTAGTATATCGAGTAGCAATCAGCCCCAGCATTTT,CASSISSSNQPQHF,14,TRBJ1-5,.,TRBV19,.
TGTGCCAGCAGCTTCACTAGCGGCGACACCTACGAGCAGTACTTC,CASSFTSGDTYEQYF,15,TRBJ2-7,TRBD2,TRBV5-8,.
TGCGCCAGCAGCCCAATGGGACTAGCAGGAGATACGCAGTATTTT,CASSPMGLAGDTQYF,15,TRBJ2-3,TRBD2,TRBV5-1,.
TGTGCCAGCGCCCTCCAGGGTAAAAGCTACGAGCAGTACTTC,CASALQGKSYEQYF,14,TRBJ2-7,.,TRBV27,once
TGTGCCAGCAGCACCTCAACAGGCTTCTCTGGAAACACCATATATTTT,CASSTSTGFSGNTIYF,16,TRBJ1-3,.,TRBV5-5,.
TGTGCCAGCAGTGGCGGATCGGGGCAGTACTTC,CASSGGSGQYF,11,TRBJ2-7,.,TRBV2,.
TGTGCCAGCAGGATAAACACCTCGAACACCGGGGAGCTGTTTTTT,CASRINTSNTGELFF,15,TRBJ2-2,.,TRBV6-5,.
TGTGCCAGCAGCTTAGGTAGCGGGGGAGCTAGCACAGATACGCAGTATTTT,CASSLGSGGASTDTQYF,17,TRBJ2-3,TRBD2,TRBV13,.
TGTGCCTGGAGGGCGGGGGTTTACGAAAAACTGTTTTTT,CAWRAGVYEKLFF,13,TRBJ1-4,.,TRBV30,.
TGTGCCAGCTCGCCGGGACAGGGAAACTATGGCTACACCTTC,CASSPGQGNYGYTF,14,TRBJ1-2,TRBD1,TRBV18,few
TGTGCCAGTCCTCCCGGAGTCCCCGCGGAGCTGTTTTTT,CASPPGVPAELFF,13,TRBJ2-2,.,TRBV5-8,.
TGCAGCGTTGGGACAGGGAACTATGGCTACACCTTC,CSVGTGNYGYTF,12,TRBJ1-2,TRBD1,TRBV29-1,.
TGTGCCAGCAGCTTGCAGTCCTTATCATATCAGCCCCAGCATTTT,CASSLQSLSYQPQHF,15,TRBJ1-5,.,TRBV5-6,.
TGTGCCAGCAGTTCCGGGACTAGAGAGAAGTTCTTC,CASSSGTREKFF,12,TRBJ2-1,TRBD2,TRBV2,.
TGTGCCAGCAGCCAAACAGGGTGGAACACCGGGGAGCTGTTTTTT,CASSQTGWNTGELFF,15,TRBJ2-2,.,TRBV7-6,once
TGTGCCTGGAGTGTGAAAGGGAGAACGCAGTATTTT,CAWSVKGRTQYF,12,TRBJ2-3,.,TRBV30,.
TGTGCCACCAGCAGAGATCGCGGCTACAATCAGCCCCAGCATTTT,CATSRDRGYNQPQHF,15,TRBJ1-5,.,TRBV15,.
TGTGCCAGCAGCCAAACCGACAGGGGGTCTGGGGCCAACGTCCTGACTTTC,CASSQTDRGSGANVLTF,17,TRBJ2-6,TRBD1,TRBV3-1/TRBV3-2,.
TGTGCCAGCAGCACCCAGCAGGGCGAGTTCACTGAAGCTTTCTTT,CASSTQQGEFTEAFF,15,TRBJ1-1,.,TRBV4-2,.
TGCGCCAGCAGCCCACGACAGGGGCGGAACCAAGAGACCCAGTACTTC,CASSPRQGRNQETQYF,16,TRBJ2-5,TRBD1,TRBV4-1,.
TGTGCCAGCTCACCGCGATCCGGACAGGCAGGAAATCAGCCCCAGCATTTT,CASSPRSGQAGNQPQHF,17,TRBJ1-5,TRBD1,TRBV18,.
TGTGCCACCAGTGATTCTCCGGGGTCCGTGGGGGGAGAGACCCAGTACTTC,CATSDSPGSVGGETQYF,17,TRBJ2-5,.,TRBV24-1,once
TGTGCCAGCAGTCGGGGGGACTACGAGCAGTACTTC,CASSRGDYEQYF,12,TRBJ2-7,TRBD2,TRBV7-9,.